What follows are 10 T cell receptor beta chains derived from one specimen sequenced in a study of blood T cell repertoires in COVID-19. The data were produced by immunoSEQ multiplex PCR, yet TCRdb's version contains in-frame clones alone and is incomplete. This sample has about 200,000 clones, with about four fifths found just once. Material: PBMCs or T cells enriched from blood (not recorded which). These receptors came from a man aged 35 to 55 who had recovered from COVID-19.

The chain is built from TRBV5-8 and TRBJ1-1, with a possible D match to TRBD1 (5 bases). The germline V gene encodes CDR1 SGHTS and CDR2 YDEGEE. The CDR3 consists of 14 residues. Deletions cut 2 bases from V and 0 bases from J, with 8 bases between. The CDR3 DNA follows: TGTGCCAGCAGCTTTAAGACAGTGAACACTGAAGCTTTCTTT. It codes for CASSFKTVNTEAFF.

The V gene is TRBV19, the J gene TRBJ2-7; TRBD2 matches 7 bases. This CDR3 has 17 amino acids. V dropped 1 base and J dropped 3; count of bases not matched to a gene: 12. CDR1 LNHDA and CDR2 SQIVND come from the germline V gene (reference sequence). The CDR3: CASSIALILAANYEQYF. CDR3 DNA sequence: TGTGCCAGTAGTATAGCGCTGATCCTAGCGGCTAACTACGAGCAGTACTTC. Drawing the rest from reference TRBV19 and TRBJ2-7, the complete variable domain is DGGITQSPKYLFRKEGQNVTLSCEQNLNHDAMYWYRQDPGQGLRLIYYSQIVNDFQKGDIAEGYSVSREKKESFPLTVTSAQKNPTAFYLCASSIALILAANYEQYFGPGTRLTVT.

The chain carries TRBV3-1 (or the pseudogene TRBV3-2) and TRBJ1-5; no clear D gene. The germline gives CDR1 LGHDT, CDR2 YNNKEL (reference sequence). This CDR3 is built from 13 residues. Trimming cost V 4 bases and J 9 bases, with 13 bases left between them. Here the CDR3 reads CASSPESRGPQHF. The CDR3 DNA reads as TGTGCCAGCAGCCCCGAGTCACGCGGGCCCCAGCATTTT.

This clone was detected a few times. The V and J genes are TRBV6-5 and TRBJ1-3; D is ambiguous. CDR3 length: 15 amino acids. Germline lookup yields CDR1 MNHEY and CDR2 SVGAGI. Trimming took off 5 bases at V and 3 bases at J, with 14 bases between the two ends. The CDR3 DNA reads TGTGCCAGCAGTCCCCAAACAGCTCTTGGAAACACCATATATTTT. This gives the protein CASSPQTALGNTIYF.

The rearrangement uses TRBV2 and TRBJ2-1; D is uncertain. The germline gives CDR1 SNHLY, CDR2 FYNNEI. The CDR3 is made up of 11 amino acids. V was clipped by 7 bases and J by 9 bases, with 10 bases between them. The CDR3 DNA follows: TGTGCCAGCAATACCTGGGCTGAGCAGTTCTTC. This encodes CASNTWAEQFF.

The rearrangement joins TRBV7-9 to TRBJ2-7, with D maybe TRBD2 (5 bases). CDR3 size: 13 residues. V lost 0 bases, J lost 9 bases, and 12 bases lay in between. CDR1 SEHNR and CDR2 FQNEAQ come from the germline V gene (reference sequence). The CDR3 spells CASSLAELGRQYF. In nucleotides, the CDR3 is TGTGCCAGCAGCTTAGCGGAGTTGGGGAGGCAGTACTTC.

J is TRBJ1-5 and V is TRBV19; 8 positions agree with TRBD1. The CDR3 is 17 residues long. Germline values: CDR1 LNHDA, CDR2 SQIVND (reference sequence). The V segment lost 5 bases and the J segment 8 bases; nucleotides outside the gene matches: 17. The CDR3 protein is CASSLPRTGLDGKPQHF. CDR3 sequence (DNA): TGTGCCAGTAGTCTCCCCCGGACAGGGCTCGATGGAAAGCCCCAGCATTTT. Complete variable domain (other parts from reference TRBV19 and TRBJ1-5): DGGITQSPKYLFRKEGQNVTLSCEQNLNHDAMYWYRQDPGQGLRLIYYSQIVNDFQKGDIAEGYSVSREKKESFPLTVTSAQKNPTAFYLCASSLPRTGLDGKPQHFGDGTRLSIL.

The chain recombines TRBV19 with TRBJ2-5; 8 nucleotides align to TRBD1. V was pared by 4 bases and J by 3 bases, with 13 bases of the junction left unmatched. The CDR3 loop spans 17 amino acids. Germline CDR1 LNHDA, CDR2 SQIVND (reference sequence). CDR3 DNA sequence: TGTGCCAGTAGTAAGGACAGGGATCGTGTGTGGGAAGAGACCCAGTACTTC. Its protein product is CASSKDRDRVWEETQYF.

This clone was counted once. The chain recombines TRBV5-1 with TRBJ2-7, with 8 positions matching TRBD2. Looked up from germline, CDR1 is SGHRS and CDR2 is YFSETQ. CDR3 size: 14 residues. The V and J ends lost 4 bases and 3 bases, in that order; junction bases with no gene match: 6. The CDR3 DNA reads as TGCGCCAGCAGCCCGGCGGGGGGAGACTACGAGCAGTACTTC. Translating it yields CASSPAGGDYEQYF. The full variable domain, its missing parts supplied by reference TRBV5-1 and TRBJ2-7, is KAGVTQTPRYLIKTRGQQVTLSCSPISGHRSVSWYQQTPGQGLQFLFEYFSETQRNKGNFPGRFSGRQFSNSRSEMNVSTLELGDSALYLCASSPAGGDYEQYFGPGTRLTVT.

This clone appeared once. As DNA, the CDR3 is TGCGCCAGCAGGGGACAAGGAACGAACACCGGGGAGCTGTTTTTT. Amino acid sequence: CASRGQGTNTGELFF. The chain links TRBV5-1 to TRBJ2-2; TRBD1 is a possible D gene (6 bases). The CDR3 has 15 amino acids. Germline CDR1 is SGHRS and CDR2 is YFSETQ. V lost 5 bases and J 0 bases, leaving 11 bases between the germline ends.